This T cell receptor beta chain was identified during a study of OX40 agonist ivuxolimab in advanced cancers. Whole-study context: Patients enrolled in dose escalation were diagnosed with hepatocellular carcinoma, melanoma, renal cell or head and neck cancer.

Using immunoSEQ multiplex PCR, the repertoire was profiled, and TCRdb retains in-frame clones only, with some absent. The top ten hold about 32% of the sample, which has around 31,000 clones, approximately 86% seen once. Study results and caveats: Dose levels from 0.1 to 3.0 mg/kg saw CD4+ and CD8+ blood T cells expand clonally by week 6. CD4+ T cells averaged fewer expanded clones than CD8+ T cells.

The timepoints at which blood was sampled were baseline, cycle 4 day 1, and cycle 7 day 1. Notes on this clone: Antigen unknown.

Sequencing was performed on CD4+ or CD8+ T cells sorted from blood, taken in a trial of the OX40 agonist ivuxolimab. The TCR sequence derives from an adult with an advanced solid tumor such as melanoma, head and neck, liver or kidney cancer.

The CDR3 loop reads CASRFAPYRDSYEQYF. The CDR3 DNA follows: TGTGCAAGTCGCTTTGCTCCCTACAGGGACTCCTACGAGCAGTACTTC. The chain has TRBV12-2 and TRBJ2-7; the DNA was not used to check the table's D call, TRBD1. TRBV12-2 represents a pseudogene. The CDR3 covers 16 residues.